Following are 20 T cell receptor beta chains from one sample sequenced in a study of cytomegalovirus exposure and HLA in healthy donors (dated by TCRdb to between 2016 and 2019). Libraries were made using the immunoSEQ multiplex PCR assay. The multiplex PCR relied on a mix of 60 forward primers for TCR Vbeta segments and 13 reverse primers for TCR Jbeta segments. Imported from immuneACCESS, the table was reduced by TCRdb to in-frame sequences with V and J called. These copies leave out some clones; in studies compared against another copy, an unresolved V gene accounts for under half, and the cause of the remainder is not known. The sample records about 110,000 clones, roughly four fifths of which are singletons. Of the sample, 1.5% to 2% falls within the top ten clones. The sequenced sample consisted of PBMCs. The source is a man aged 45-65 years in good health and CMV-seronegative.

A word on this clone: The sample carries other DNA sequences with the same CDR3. DNA of the CDR3: TGTGCCAGTCGAGGGGCTAGCGGTCTCGAGCAGTACGTC. This gives the protein CASRGASGLEQYV. The genes are TRBV6-5 and TRBJ2-7, with TRBD2 matching over 7 bases. This CDR3 spans 13 amino acids. V was pared by 9 bases and J by 6 bases, with 11 bases of the junction left unmatched. Germline V lookup: CDR1 MNHEY, CDR2 SVGAGI.

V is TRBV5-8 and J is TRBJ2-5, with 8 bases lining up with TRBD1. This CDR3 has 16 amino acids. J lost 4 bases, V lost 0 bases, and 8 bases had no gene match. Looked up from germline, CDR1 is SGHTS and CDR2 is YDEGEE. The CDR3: CASSLAIQGDVETQYF. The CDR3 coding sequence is TGTGCCAGCAGCTTGGCCATACAGGGGGATGTAGAGACCCAGTACTTC.

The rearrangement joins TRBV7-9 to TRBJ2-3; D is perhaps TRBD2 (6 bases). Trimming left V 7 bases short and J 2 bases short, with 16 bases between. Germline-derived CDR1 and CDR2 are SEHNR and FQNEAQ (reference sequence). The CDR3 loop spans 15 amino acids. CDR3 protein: CASKHGGAPTDTQYF. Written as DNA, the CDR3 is TGTGCCAGCAAGCACGGCGGGGCCCCCACAGATACGCAGTATTTT.

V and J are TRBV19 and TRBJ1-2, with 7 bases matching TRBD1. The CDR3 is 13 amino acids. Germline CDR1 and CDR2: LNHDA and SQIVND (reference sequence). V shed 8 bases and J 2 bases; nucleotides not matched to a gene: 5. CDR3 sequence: CASAAGQNYGYTF. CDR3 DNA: TGTGCCAGTGCGGCGGGACAGAACTATGGCTACACCTTC.

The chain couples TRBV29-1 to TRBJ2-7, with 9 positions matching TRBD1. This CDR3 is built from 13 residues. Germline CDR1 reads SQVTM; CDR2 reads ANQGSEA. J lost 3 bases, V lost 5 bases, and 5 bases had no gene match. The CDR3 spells CSVTRDRDYEQYF. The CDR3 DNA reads TGCAGCGTTACTAGGGACAGGGACTACGAGCAGTACTTC.

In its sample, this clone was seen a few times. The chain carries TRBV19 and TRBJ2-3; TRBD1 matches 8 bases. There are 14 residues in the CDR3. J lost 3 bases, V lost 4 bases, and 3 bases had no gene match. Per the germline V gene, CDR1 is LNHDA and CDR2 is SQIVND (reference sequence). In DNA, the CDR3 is TGTGCCAGTAGTAGTGACAGGGGAACAGATACGCAGTATTTT. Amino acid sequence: CASSSDRGTDTQYF. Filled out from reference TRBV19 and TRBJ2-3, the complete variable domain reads DGGITQSPKYLFRKEGQNVTLSCEQNLNHDAMYWYRQDPGQGLRLIYYSQIVNDFQKGDIAEGYSVSREKKESFPLTVTSAQKNPTAFYLCASSSDRGTDTQYFGPGTRLTVL.

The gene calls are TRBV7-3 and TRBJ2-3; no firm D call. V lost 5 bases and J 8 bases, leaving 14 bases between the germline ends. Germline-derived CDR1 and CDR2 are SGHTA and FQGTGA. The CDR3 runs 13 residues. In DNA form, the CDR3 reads TGTGCCAGCAGCCAGAATGAAGTAGCTACGCAGTATTTT. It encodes CASSQNEVATQYF.

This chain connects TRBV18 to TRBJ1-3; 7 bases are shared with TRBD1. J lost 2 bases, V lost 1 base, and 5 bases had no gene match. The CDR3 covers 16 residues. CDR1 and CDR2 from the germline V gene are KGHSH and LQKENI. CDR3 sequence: CASSPLKQGTGNTIYF. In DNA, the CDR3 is TGTGCCAGCTCACCACTCAAACAGGGGACTGGAAACACCATATATTTT.

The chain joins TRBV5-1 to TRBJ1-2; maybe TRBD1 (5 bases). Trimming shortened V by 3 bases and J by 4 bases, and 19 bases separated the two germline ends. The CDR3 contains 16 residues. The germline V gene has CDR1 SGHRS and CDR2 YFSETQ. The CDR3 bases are TGCGCCAGCAGCTCCGTGGGCTCTAAGGGGATCTATGGCTACACCTTC. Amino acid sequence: CASSSVGSKGIYGYTF.

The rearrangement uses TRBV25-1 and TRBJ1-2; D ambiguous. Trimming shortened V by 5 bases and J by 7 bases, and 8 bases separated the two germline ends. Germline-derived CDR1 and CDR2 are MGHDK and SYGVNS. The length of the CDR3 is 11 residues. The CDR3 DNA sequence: TGTGCCAGCAGTCGTACTGGTGGCTACACCTTC. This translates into CASSRTGGYTF.

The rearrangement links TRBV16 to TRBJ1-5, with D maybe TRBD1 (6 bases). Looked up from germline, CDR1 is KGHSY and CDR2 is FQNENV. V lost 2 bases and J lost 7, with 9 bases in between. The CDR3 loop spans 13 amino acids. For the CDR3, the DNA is TGTGCCAGCAGCCAACTACAGGGCCAGCCCCAGCATTTT. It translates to CASSQLQGQPQHF.

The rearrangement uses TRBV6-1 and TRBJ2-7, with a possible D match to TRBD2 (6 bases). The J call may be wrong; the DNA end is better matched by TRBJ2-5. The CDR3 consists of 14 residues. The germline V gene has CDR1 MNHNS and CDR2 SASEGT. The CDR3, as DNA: TGTGCCAGCAGTGAGATCCGGGGGAGCGAGACCCAGTACTTC. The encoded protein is CASSEIRGSETQYF.

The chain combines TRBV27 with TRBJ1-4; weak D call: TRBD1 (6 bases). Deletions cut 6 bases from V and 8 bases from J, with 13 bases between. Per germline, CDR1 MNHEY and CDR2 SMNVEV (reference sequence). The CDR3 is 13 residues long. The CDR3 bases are TGTGCCAGCAGCTCTACAGGGCGCGAAAAACTGTTTTTT. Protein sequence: CASSSTGREKLFF. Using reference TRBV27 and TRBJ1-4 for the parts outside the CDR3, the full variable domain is EAQVTQNPRYLITVTGKKLTVTCSQNMNHEYMSWYRQDPGLGLRQIYYSMNVEVTDKGDVPEGYKVSRKEKRNFPLILESPSPNQTSLYFCASSSTGREKLFFGSGTQLSVL.

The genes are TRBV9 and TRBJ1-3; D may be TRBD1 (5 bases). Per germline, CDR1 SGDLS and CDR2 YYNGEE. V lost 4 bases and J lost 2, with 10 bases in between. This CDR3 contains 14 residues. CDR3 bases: TGTGCCAGCAGCCCTACAGGAACTGGAAACACCATATATTTT. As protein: CASSPTGTGNTIYF.

CDR3 nucleotide sequence: TGCGCCAGCAGCTTCCTTTCCGGGACAGTGTCCACTGAAGCTTTCTTT. Protein: CASSFLSGTVSTEAFF. V and J are TRBV5-1 and TRBJ1-1; 7 bases align to TRBD1. Looked up from germline, CDR1 is SGHRS and CDR2 is YFSETQ. The CDR3 consists of 16 residues. J gave up 4 bases and V 2 bases, and 11 bases lay outside the gene matches.

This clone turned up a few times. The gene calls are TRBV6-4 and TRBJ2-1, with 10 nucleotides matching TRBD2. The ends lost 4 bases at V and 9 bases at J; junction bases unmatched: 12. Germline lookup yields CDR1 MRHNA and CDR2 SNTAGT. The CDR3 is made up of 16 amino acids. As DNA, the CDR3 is TGTGCCAGCAGTGTGGAGAGCGGGGGGGGTTTAGGTGAGCAGTTCTTC. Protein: CASSVESGGGLGEQFF.

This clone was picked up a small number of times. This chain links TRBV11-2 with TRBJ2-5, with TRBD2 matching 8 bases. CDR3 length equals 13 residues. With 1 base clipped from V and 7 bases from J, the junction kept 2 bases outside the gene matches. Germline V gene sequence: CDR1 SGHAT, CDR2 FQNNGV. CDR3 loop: CASSLVGGVTQYF. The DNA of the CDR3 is TGTGCCAGCAGCTTAGTCGGGGGGGTGACCCAGTACTTC. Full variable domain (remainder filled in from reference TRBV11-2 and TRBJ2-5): EAGVAQSPRYKIIEKRQSVAFWCNPISGHATLYWYQQILGQGPKLLIQFQNNGVVDDSQLPKDRFSAERLKGVDSTLKIQPAKLEDSAVYLCASSLVGGVTQYFGPGTRLLVL.

CDR3 residues: CASSREVETQYF. CDR3 coding DNA: TGTGCCAGCAGCCGCGAGGTTGAGACCCAGTACTTC. The rearrangement links TRBV7-9 to TRBJ2-5; D ambiguous. Germline assignment: CDR1 SEHNR and CDR2 FQNEAQ (reference sequence). Trimming removed 5 bases at V and 5 bases at J, with 9 bases between. This CDR3 comprises 12 residues. The full variable domain, with the rest looked up from reference TRBV7-9 and TRBJ2-5, is DTGVSQNPRHKITKRGQNVTFRCDPISEHNRLYWYRQTLGQGPEFLTYFQNEAQLEKSRLLSDRFSAERPKGSFSTLEIQRTEQGDSAMYLCASSREVETQYFGPGTRLLVL.

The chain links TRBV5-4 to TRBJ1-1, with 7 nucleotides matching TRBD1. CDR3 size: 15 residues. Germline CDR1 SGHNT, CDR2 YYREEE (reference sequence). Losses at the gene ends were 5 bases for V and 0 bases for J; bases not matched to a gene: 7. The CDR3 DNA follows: TGTGCCAGCAGACAATCCGGGACAGTGAACACTGAAGCTTTCTTT. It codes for CASRQSGTVNTEAFF.

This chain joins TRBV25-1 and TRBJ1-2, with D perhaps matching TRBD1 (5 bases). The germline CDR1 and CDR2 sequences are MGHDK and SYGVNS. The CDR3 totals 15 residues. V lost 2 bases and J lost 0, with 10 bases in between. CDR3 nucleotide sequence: TGTGCCAGCAGTGAACCCGGCAGGGCTAACTATGGCTACACCTTC. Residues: CASSEPGRANYGYTF.